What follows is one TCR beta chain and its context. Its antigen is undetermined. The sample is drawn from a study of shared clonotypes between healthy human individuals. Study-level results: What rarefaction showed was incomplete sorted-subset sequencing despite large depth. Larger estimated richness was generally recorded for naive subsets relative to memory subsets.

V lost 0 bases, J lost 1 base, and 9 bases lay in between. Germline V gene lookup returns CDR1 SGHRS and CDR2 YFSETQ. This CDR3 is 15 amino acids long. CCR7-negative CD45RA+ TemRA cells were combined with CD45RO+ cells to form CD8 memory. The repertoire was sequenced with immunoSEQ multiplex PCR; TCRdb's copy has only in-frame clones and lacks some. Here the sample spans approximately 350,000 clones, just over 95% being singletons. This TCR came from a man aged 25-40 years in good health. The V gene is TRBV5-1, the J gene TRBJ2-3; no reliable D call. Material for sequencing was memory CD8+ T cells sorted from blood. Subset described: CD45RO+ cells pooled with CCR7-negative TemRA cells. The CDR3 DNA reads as TGCGCCAGCAGCTTGGAGGGTGTTCGCACAGATACGCAGTATTTT. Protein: CASSLEGVRTDTQYF.